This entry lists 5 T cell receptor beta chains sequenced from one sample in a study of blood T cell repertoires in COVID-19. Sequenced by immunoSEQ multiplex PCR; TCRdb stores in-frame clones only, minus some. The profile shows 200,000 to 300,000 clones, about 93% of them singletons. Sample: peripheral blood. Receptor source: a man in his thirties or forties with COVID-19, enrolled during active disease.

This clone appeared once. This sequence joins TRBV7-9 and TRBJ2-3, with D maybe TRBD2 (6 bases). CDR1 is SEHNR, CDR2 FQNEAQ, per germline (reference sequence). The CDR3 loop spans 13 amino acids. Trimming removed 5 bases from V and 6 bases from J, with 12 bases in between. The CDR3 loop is CASSTRDWDTQYF. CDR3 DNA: TGTGCCAGCAGCACCCGGGACTGGGATACGCAGTATTTT.

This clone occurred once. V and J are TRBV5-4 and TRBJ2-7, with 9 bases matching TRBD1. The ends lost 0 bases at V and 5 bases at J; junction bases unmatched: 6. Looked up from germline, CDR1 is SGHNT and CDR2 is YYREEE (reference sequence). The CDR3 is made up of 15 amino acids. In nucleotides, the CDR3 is TGTGCCAGCAGCTTGGATGGGACAGGGCCCCACGAGCAGTACTTC. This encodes CASSLDGTGPHEQYF.

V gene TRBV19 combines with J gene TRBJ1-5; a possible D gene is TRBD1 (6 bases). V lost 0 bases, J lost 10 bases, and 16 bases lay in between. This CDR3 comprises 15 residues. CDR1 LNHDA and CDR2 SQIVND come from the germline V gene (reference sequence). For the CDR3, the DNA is TGTGCCAGTAGTATAGATCTCAGGGGCCCAATCCCCCAGCATTTT. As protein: CASSIDLRGPIPQHF. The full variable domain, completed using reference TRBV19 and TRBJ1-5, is DGGITQSPKYLFRKEGQNVTLSCEQNLNHDAMYWYRQDPGQGLRLIYYSQIVNDFQKGDIAEGYSVSREKKESFPLTVTSAQKNPTAFYLCASSIDLRGPIPQHFGDGTRLSIL.

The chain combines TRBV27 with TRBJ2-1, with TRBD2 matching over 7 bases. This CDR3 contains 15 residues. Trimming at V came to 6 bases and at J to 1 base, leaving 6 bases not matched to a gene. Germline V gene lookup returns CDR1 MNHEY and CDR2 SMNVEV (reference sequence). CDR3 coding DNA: TGTGCCAGCAGACGGGGGGAAAGTTCCTACAATGAGCAGTTCTTC. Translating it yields CASRRGESSYNEQFF.

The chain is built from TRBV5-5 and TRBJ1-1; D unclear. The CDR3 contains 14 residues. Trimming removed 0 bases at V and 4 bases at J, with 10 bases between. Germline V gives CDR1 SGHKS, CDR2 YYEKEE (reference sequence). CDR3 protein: CASSLASRSTEAFF. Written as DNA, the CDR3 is TGTGCCAGCAGCTTGGCGTCCAGGTCCACTGAAGCTTTCTTT.